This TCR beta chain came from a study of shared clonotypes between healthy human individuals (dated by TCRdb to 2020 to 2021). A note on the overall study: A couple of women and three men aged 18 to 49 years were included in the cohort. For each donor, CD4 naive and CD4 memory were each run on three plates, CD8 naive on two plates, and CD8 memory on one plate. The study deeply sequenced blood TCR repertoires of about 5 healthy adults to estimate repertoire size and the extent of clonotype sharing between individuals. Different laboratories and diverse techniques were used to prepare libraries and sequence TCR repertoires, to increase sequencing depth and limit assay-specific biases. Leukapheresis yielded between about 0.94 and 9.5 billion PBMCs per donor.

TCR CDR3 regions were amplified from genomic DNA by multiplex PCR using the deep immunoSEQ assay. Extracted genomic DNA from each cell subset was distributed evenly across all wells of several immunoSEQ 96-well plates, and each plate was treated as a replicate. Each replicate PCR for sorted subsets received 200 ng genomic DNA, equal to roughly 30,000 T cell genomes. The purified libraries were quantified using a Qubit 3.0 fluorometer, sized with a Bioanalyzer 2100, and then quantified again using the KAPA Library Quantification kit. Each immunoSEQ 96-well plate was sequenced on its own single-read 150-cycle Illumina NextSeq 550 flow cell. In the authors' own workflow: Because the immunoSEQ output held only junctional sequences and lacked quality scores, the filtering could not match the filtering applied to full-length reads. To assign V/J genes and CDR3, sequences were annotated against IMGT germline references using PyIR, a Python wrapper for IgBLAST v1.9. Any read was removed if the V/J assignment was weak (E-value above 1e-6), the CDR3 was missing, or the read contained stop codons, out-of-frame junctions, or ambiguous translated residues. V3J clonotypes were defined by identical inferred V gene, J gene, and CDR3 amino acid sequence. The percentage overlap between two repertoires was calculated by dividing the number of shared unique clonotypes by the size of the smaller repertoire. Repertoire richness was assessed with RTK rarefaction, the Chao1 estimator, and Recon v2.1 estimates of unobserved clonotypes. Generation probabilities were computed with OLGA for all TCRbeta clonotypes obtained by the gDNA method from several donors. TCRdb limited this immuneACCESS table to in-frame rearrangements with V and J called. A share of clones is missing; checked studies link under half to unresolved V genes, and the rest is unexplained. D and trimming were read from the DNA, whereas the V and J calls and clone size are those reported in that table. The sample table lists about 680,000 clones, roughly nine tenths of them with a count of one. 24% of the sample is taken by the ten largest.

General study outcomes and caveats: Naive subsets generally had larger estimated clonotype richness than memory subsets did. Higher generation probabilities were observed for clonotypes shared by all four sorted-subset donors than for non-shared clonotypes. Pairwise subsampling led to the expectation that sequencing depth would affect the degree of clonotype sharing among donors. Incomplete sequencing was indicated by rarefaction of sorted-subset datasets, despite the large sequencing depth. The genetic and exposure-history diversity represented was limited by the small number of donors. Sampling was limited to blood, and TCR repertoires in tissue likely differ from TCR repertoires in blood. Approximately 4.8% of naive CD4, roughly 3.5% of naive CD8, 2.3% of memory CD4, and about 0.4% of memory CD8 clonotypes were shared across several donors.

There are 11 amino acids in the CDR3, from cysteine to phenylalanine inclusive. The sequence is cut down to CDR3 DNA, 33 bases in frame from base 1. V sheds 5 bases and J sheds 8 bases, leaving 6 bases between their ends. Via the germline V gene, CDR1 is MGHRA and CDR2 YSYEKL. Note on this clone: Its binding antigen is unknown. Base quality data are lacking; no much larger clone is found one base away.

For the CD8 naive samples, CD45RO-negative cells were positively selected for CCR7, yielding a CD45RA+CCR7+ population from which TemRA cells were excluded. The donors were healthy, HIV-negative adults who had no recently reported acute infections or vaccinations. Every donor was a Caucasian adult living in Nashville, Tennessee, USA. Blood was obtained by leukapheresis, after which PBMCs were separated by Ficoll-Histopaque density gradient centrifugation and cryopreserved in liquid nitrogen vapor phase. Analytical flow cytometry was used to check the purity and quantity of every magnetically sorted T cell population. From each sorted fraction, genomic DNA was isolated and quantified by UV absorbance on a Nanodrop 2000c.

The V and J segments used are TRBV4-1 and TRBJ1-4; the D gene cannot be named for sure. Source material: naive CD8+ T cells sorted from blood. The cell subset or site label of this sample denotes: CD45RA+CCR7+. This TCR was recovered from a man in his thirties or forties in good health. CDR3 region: CASSDPEKLFF. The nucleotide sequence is TGCGCCAGCAGCGATCCGGAAAAACTGTTTTTT.